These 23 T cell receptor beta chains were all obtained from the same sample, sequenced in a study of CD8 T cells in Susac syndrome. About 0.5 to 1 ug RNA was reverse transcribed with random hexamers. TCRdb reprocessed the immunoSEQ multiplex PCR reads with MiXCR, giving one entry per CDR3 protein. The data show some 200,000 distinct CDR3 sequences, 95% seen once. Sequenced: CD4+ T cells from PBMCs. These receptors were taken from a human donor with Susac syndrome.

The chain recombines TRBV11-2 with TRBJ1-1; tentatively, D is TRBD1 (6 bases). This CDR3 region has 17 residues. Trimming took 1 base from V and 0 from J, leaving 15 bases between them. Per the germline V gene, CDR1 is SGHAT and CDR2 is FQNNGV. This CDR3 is CASSLVGLRQVNTEAFF. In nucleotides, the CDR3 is TGTGCCAGCAGCTTAGTGGGGCTGAGACAGGTGAACACTGAAGCTTTCTTT. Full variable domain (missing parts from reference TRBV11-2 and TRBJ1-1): EAGVAQSPRYKIIEKRQSVAFWCNPISGHATLYWYQQILGQGPKLLIQFQNNGVVDDSQLPKDRFSAERLKGVDSTLKIQPAKLEDSAVYLCASSLVGLRQVNTEAFFGQGTRLTVV.

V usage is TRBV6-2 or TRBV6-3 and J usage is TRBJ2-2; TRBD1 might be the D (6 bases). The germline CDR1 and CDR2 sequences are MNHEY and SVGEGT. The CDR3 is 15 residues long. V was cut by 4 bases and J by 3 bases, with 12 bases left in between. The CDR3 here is CASSSGHLDTGELFF. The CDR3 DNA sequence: TGTGCCAGCAGTTCGGGACACCTCGACACCGGGGAGCTGTTTTTT.

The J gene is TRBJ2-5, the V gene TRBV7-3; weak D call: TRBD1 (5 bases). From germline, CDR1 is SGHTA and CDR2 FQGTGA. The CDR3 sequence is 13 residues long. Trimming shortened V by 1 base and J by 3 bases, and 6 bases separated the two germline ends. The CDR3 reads CASSLSREETQYF. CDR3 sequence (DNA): TGTGCCAGCAGCTTAAGCAGGGAAGAGACCCAGTACTTC.

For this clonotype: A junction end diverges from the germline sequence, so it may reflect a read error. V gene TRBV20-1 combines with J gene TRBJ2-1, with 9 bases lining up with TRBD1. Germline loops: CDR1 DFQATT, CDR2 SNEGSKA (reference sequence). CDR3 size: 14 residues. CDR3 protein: CSAGEGTGYDEQFF. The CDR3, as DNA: TGCAGTGCTGGAGAAGGGACAGGGTACGATGAGCAGTTCTTC.

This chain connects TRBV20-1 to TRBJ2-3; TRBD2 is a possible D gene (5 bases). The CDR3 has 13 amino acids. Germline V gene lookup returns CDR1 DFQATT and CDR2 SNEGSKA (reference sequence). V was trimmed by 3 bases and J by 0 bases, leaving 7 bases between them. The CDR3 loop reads CSASGLSTDTQYF. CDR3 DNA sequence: TGCAGTGCTAGCGGACTGAGCACAGATACGCAGTATTTT.

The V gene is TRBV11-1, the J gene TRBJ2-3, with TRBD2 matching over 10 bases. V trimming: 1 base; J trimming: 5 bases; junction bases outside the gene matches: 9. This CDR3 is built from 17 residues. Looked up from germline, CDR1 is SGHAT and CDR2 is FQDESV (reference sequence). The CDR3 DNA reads TGTGCCAGCAGCTTAGGTCTAGCGGGGGCTGCGGGAGATACGCAGTATTTT. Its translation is CASSLGLAGAAGDTQYF.

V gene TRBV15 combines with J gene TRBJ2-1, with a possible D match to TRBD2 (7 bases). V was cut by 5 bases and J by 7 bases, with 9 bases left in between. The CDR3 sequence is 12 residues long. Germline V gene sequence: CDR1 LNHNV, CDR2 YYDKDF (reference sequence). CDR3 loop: CATSEGGNEQFF. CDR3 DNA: TGTGCCACCAGCGAGGGGGGGAATGAGCAGTTCTTC.

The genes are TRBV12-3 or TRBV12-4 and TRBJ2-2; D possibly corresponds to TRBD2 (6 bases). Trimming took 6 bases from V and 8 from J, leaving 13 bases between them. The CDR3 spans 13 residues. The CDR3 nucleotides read TGTGCCAGCAGCCCGGGACTCCGGGGGGAGCTGTTTTTT. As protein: CASSPGLRGELFF.

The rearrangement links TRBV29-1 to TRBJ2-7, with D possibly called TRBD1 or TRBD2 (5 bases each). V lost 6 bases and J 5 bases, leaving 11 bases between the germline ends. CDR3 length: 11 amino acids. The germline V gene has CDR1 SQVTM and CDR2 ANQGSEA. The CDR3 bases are TGCAGCGTCCTGCGAGGGGACGAGCAGTACTTC. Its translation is CSVLRGDEQYF.

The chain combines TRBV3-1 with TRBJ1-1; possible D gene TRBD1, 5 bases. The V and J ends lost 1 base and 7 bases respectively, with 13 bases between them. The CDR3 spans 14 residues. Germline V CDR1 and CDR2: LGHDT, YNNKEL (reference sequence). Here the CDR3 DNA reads TGTGCCAGCAGCCAAGGGGTAGGGGTCGGTGAAGCTTTCTTT. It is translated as CASSQGVGVGEAFF.

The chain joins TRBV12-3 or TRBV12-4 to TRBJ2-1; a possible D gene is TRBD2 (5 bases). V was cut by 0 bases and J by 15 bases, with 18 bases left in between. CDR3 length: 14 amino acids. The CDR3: CASSLARRRLGGFF. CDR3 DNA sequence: TGTGCCAGCAGTTTAGCGCGGAGGAGGTTAGGAGGGTTCTTC.

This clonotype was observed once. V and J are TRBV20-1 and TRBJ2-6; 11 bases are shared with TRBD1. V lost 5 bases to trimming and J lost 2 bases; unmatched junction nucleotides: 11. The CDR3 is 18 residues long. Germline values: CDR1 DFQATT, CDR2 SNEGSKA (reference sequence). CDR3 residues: CSAEDRGRLSTGANVLTF. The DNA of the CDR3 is TGCAGTGCTGAGGACAGGGGGCGGTTAAGTACTGGGGCCAACGTCCTGACTTTC.

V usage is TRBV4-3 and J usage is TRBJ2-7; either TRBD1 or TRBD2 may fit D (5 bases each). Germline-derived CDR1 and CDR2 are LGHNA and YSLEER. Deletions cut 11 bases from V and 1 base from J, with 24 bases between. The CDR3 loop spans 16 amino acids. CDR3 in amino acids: CAPNRGRDGPSYEQYF. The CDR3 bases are TGCGCCCCTAACCGGGGCAGGGACGGGCCTTCCTACGAGCAGTACTTC.

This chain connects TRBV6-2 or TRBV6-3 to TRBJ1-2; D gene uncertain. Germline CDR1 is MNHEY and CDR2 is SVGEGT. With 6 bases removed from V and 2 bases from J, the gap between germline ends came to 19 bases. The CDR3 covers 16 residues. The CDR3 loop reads CASRANGRGLNYGYTF. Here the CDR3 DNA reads TGTGCCAGCAGAGCCAACGGGCGCGGCTTAAACTATGGCTACACCTTC.

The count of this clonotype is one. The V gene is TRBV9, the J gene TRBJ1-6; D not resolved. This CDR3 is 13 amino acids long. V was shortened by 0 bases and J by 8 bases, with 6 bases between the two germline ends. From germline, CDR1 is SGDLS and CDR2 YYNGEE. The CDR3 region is CASSVGRDSPLHF. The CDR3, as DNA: TGTGCCAGCAGCGTAGGACGGGATTCACCCCTCCACTTT.

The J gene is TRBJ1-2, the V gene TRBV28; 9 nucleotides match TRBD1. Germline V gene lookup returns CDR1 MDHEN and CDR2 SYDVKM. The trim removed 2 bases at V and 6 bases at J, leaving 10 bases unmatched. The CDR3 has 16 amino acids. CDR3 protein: CASSLTGTGPVDGYTF. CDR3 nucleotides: TGTGCCAGCAGTTTAACCGGGACAGGGCCTGTCGATGGCTACACCTTC.

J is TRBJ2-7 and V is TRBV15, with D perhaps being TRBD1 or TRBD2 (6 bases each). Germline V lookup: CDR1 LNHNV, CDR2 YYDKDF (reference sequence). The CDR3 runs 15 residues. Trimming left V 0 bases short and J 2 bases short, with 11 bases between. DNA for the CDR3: TGTGCCACCAGCAGAGAGTACAGGGAGGCCTACGAGCAGTACTTC. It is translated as CATSREYREAYEQYF.

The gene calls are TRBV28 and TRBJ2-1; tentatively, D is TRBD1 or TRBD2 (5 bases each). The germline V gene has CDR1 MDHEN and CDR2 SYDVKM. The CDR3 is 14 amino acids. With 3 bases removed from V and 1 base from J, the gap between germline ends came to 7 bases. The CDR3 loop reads CASSLGRSYNEQFF. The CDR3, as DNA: TGTGCCAGCAGTTTGGGACGATCCTACAATGAGCAGTTCTTC.

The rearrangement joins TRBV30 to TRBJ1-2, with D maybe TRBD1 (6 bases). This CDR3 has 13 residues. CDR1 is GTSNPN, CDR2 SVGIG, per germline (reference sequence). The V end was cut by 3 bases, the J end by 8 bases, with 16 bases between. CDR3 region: CAWSPELRGGYTF. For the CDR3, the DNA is TGTGCCTGGAGCCCCGAGCTCAGGGGAGGCTACACCTTC. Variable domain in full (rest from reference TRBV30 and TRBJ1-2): SQTIHQWPATLVQPVGSPLSLECTVEGTSNPNLYWYRQAAGRGLQLLFYSVGIGQISSEVPQNLSASRPQDRQFILSSKKLLLSDSGFYLCAWSPELRGGYTFGSGTRLTVV.

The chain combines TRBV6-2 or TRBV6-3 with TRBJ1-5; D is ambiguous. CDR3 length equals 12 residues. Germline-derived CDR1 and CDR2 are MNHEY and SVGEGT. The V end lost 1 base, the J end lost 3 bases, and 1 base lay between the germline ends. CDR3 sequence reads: CASSYFNQPQHF. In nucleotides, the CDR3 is TGTGCCAGCAGTTACTTCAATCAGCCCCAGCATTTT.

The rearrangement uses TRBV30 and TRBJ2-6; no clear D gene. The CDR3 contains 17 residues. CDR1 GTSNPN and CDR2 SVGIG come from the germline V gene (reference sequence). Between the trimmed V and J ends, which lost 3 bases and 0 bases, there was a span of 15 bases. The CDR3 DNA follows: TGTGCCTGGAGCCGACCGGCCCTAGGCTCTGGGGCCAACGTCCTGACTTTC. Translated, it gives CAWSRPALGSGANVLTF.

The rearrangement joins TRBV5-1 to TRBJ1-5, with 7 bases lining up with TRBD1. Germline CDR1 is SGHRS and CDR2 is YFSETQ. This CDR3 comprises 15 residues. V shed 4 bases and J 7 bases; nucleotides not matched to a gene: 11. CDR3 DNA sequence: TGCGCCAGCAGCCTTACAGGGGCGGAGACCCAGCCCCAGCATTTT. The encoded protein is CASSLTGAETQPQHF.

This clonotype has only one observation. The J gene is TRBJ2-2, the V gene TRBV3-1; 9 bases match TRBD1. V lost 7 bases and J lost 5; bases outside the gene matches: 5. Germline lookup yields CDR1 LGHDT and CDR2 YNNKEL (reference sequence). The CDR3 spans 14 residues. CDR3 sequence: CASTRQGETGELFF. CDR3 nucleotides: TGTGCCAGCACCCGACAGGGGGAAACCGGGGAGCTGTTTTTT.